This passage covers 8 T cell receptor beta chains from one sample sequenced in a study of shared clonotypes between healthy human individuals (dated by TCRdb to 2018 to 2021). Library preparation employed the immunoSEQ multiplex PCR assay. In its TCRdb copy, this immuneACCESS table keeps in-frame sequences only and misses some clones. Where compared with another copy, unresolved V genes explain less than half of these, and the others have no known cause. Present in this sample are about 2 million clones, around 96% of which were seen just once. The top ten clonotypes cover roughly 1.1% of the sample. CD8 naive samples consisted of CD45RO-negative cells that were positively selected for CCR7, yielding a CD45RA+CCR7+ population without TemRA cells. The sample was naive CD8+ T cells sorted from blood. The cell subset or site label of this sample denotes: CD45RA+CCR7+. These receptors all come from a man aged 18 to 29 in good health.

This chain joins TRBV7-8 and TRBJ2-2; D remains ambiguous. The CDR3 covers 14 residues. Germline V gives CDR1 SGHVS, CDR2 FQNEAQ. Trimming removed 8 bases from V and 2 bases from J, with 12 bases in between. The CDR3 sequence: CASQGFSNTGELFF. The CDR3 DNA follows: TGTGCCAGCCAAGGGTTTTCAAACACCGGGGAGCTGTTTTTT.

The chain couples TRBV25-1 to TRBJ1-2; D perhaps matches TRBD1 (6 bases). Trimming took 6 bases from V and 6 from J, leaving 11 bases between them. The CDR3 covers 12 residues. In germline, CDR1 is MGHDK, CDR2 SYGVNS. CDR3 protein: CASRSGDDGYTF. As DNA, the CDR3 is TGTGCCAGCAGGTCAGGGGACGATGGCTACACCTTC.

V is TRBV19 and J is TRBJ1-2; D is uncertain. This CDR3 has 15 amino acids. V was trimmed by 3 bases and J by 2 bases, leaving 13 bases between them. Germline assignment: CDR1 LNHDA and CDR2 SQIVND (reference sequence). The CDR3 region is CASSIISGANYGYTF. The CDR3 DNA reads TGTGCCAGTAGTATTATCTCAGGAGCAAACTATGGCTACACCTTC.

The V and J genes are TRBV30 and TRBJ2-7; D unresolved. CDR3 size: 13 residues. The ends were cut back, 0 bases at V and 2 bases at J, with 8 bases in the middle. Germline CDR1 GTSNPN, CDR2 SVGIG (reference sequence). As DNA, the CDR3 is TGTGCCTGGAGTGTAAGGCGGCCCTACGAGCAGTACTTC. Its translation is CAWSVRRPYEQYF.

The chain uses TRBV19 and TRBJ2-7; D possibly corresponds to TRBD1 (6 bases). Germline CDR1 LNHDA, CDR2 SQIVND (reference sequence). There are 15 residues in the CDR3. Trimming removed 3 bases at V and 0 bases at J, with 12 bases between. The CDR3 sequence is CASSIAGVSSYEQYF. CDR3 bases: TGTGCCAGTAGTATCGCAGGGGTTAGCTCCTACGAGCAGTACTTC. The variable domain in full, completed from reference TRBV19 and TRBJ2-7, reads DGGITQSPKYLFRKEGQNVTLSCEQNLNHDAMYWYRQDPGQGLRLIYYSQIVNDFQKGDIAEGYSVSREKKESFPLTVTSAQKNPTAFYLCASSIAGVSSYEQYFGPGTRLTVT.

The genes are TRBV29-1 and TRBJ2-1; 11 nucleotides align to TRBD1. The germline V gene encodes CDR1 SQVTM and CDR2 ANQGSEA. This CDR3 is built from 13 residues. V shed 5 bases, J shed 6 bases, and the junction held 3 bases outside the gene matches. This chain's CDR3 is CSVPGTGGNEQFF. CDR3 nucleotides: TGCAGCGTTCCCGGGACAGGGGGCAATGAGCAGTTCTTC.

CDR3 sequence reads: CASSLLGQPSGANVLTF. The CDR3 DNA follows: TGTGCCAGCAGCTTGTTAGGACAACCCTCTGGGGCCAACGTCCTGACTTTC. V usage is TRBV5-6 and J usage is TRBJ2-6, with D perhaps matching TRBD1 (5 bases). The CDR3 covers 17 residues. Deletions cut 1 base from V and 0 bases from J, with 11 bases between. Germline V gives CDR1 SGHDT, CDR2 YYEEEE.

This chain connects TRBV7-9 to TRBJ1-4; no clear D gene. Germline loops: CDR1 SEHNR, CDR2 FQNEAQ (reference sequence). The CDR3 is 14 residues long. V lost 5 bases and J lost 6, with 13 bases in between. The CDR3 protein is CASSHEELDEKLFF. CDR3 coding DNA: TGTGCCAGCAGCCATGAGGAGCTGGATGAAAAACTGTTTTTT.